What follows is one TCR beta chain and its context. The antigen is unknown. Deletions cut 3 bases from V and 6 bases from J, with 3 bases between. This CDR3 spans 10 amino acids. Germline V gene data show CDR1 as DFQATT and CDR2 as SNEGSKA (reference sequence). Repertoires were generated with immunoSEQ multiplex PCR, while TCRdb's copy carries only in-frame clones and drops some. The table lists around 66,000 clones, roughly nine tenths of them singletons, with roughly 15% in the top ten. All the patients suffered relapse after autologous stem cell transplantation, and brentuximab vedotin exposure differed. Patients reached a best response of complete response, partial response or progressive disease. The record originates from a study of PD-1 blockade in classical Hodgkin lymphoma. General study results and limits: The CD4+ diversity rise by C4D1 was clearest in complete responders. In newly diagnosed patients, baseline TCR diversity was reportedly below that of healthy donors. Repertoire difference causes, possibly disease activity or prior therapy, remain undefined.

The source of this sequence is a human donor with classical Hodgkin lymphoma. Sequenced here: peripheral blood mononuclear cells (PBMCs), sampled at baseline. The rearrangement uses TRBV20-1 and TRBJ2-1, with D unresolved. In nucleotides, the CDR3 is TGCAGTGCTAGCGTCAATGAGCAGTTCTTC. This encodes CSASVNEQFF.